The next 16 T cell receptor beta chains were all read from a single sample in a study of radiotherapy plus CTLA-4 blockade in lung cancer. TCRdb's table, derived via immunoSEQ multiplex PCR, lists solely in-frame clones and lacks some. The sample yields tens of thousands of clones, 79% seen once. The starting material was peripheral blood, obtained from a patient treated with radiotherapy plus ipilimumab. Source of these receptors: a human donor with non-small cell lung cancer who had a complete response to radiotherapy plus ipilimumab.

This clone was detected only once. This sequence joins TRBV7-8 and TRBJ2-2; maybe TRBD2 (6 bases). Germline V CDR1 and CDR2: SGHVS, FQNEAQ. The V end was cut by 5 bases, the J end by 6 bases, with 19 bases between. The CDR3 has 16 amino acids. The CDR3 coding sequence is TGTGCCAGCAGCCCTCACAGGAGGGCTGAGGCCGGGGAGCTGTTTTTT. It codes for CASSPHRRAEAGELFF.

This chain connects TRBV6-1 to TRBJ1-1; 11 bases match TRBD1. V was clipped by 7 bases and J by 7 bases; unmatched bases: 11. This CDR3 has 15 amino acids. Germline V gene data show CDR1 as MNHNS and CDR2 as SASEGT. DNA of the CDR3: TGTGCCAGCATTGGGACAGGGGGAGGGTTAGGTGAAGCTTTCTTT. Protein product: CASIGTGGGLGEAFF.

By share, this clone ranks as medium-sized (0.01 to 0.1%). This chain uses TRBV19 with TRBJ2-7, with a possible D match to TRBD1 (5 bases). Trimming stripped 5 bases from V and 3 bases from J, with 11 bases between. Germline CDR1 and CDR2: LNHDA and SQIVND (reference sequence). This CDR3 region has 13 residues. The CDR3 DNA follows: TGTGCCAGTAGTCCGACAGACTTCTACGAGCAGTACTTC. It is translated as CASSPTDFYEQYF.

This clone was seen only once. This chain joins TRBV6-5 and TRBJ1-1; D is possibly TRBD1 (5 bases). With 8 bases removed from V and 0 bases from J, the gap between germline ends came to 16 bases. The CDR3 is 15 amino acids. Germline assignment: CDR1 MNHEY and CDR2 SVGAGI. This CDR3 reads CASRQLGHLNTEAFF. Written as DNA, the CDR3 is TGTGCCAGCCGCCAATTAGGACATTTGAACACTGAAGCTTTCTTT.

The V call is TRBV5-1, the J call TRBJ1-1; D remains ambiguous. This CDR3 has 15 amino acids. The V end lost 1 base, the J end lost 0 bases, and 10 bases lay between the germline ends. Germline V gene lookup returns CDR1 SGHRS and CDR2 YFSETQ. DNA for the CDR3: TGCGCCAGCAGCTTGAGAGGAAACATGAACACTGAAGCTTTCTTT. Translating it yields CASSLRGNMNTEAFF.

This sequence joins TRBV18 and TRBJ1-2; D is uncertain. Trimming took 0 bases from V and 4 from J, leaving 12 bases between them. The CDR3 length is 15 residues. Germline V gives CDR1 KGHSH, CDR2 LQKENI. The CDR3 DNA follows: TGTGCCAGCTCACCACCGGAACGAAGACTCTATGGCTACACCTTC. It specifies CASSPPERRLYGYTF.

Only a few counts were recorded for this clone. The chain uses TRBV7-6 and TRBJ2-3; weak D call: TRBD1 (5 bases). The V gene's germline CDR1 is SGHVS and CDR2 FNYEAQ. V lost 0 bases and J 5 bases, leaving 6 bases between the germline ends. This CDR3 comprises 13 residues. Written as DNA, the CDR3 is TGTGCCAGCAGCTTAGCAAGGGGAGATACGCAGTATTTT. Its protein product is CASSLARGDTQYF.

The rearrangement links TRBV30 to TRBJ1-4; the D gene is possibly TRBD1 (5 bases). V lost 2 bases and J 15 bases, leaving 19 bases between the germline ends. The CDR3 is 13 amino acids. The V gene's germline CDR1 is GTSNPN and CDR2 SVGIG (reference sequence). The CDR3 loop reads CAWSTAGGGPMFF. CDR3 nucleotides: TGTGCCTGGAGTACTGCCGGGGGAGGCCCAATGTTTTTT.

This chain joins TRBV18 and TRBJ2-1; D ambiguous. CDR1 is KGHSH, CDR2 LQKENI, per germline. Between the trimmed V and J ends, which lost 2 bases and 10 bases, there was a span of 12 bases. This CDR3 has 13 residues. The CDR3 DNA reads TGTGCCAGCTCACCATTACGAACTGAGGAGCAGTTCTTC. This gives the protein CASSPLRTEEQFF. The full variable domain, completed using reference TRBV18 and TRBJ2-1, is NAGVMQNPRHLVRRRGQEARLRCSPMKGHSHVYWYRQLPEEGLKFMVYLQKENIIDESGMPKERFSAEFPKEGPSILRIQQVVRGDSAAYFCASSPLRTEEQFFGPGTRLTVL.

The chain uses TRBV30 and TRBJ1-2, with 9 bases aligning to TRBD1. CDR3 length: 14 amino acids. The V gene's germline CDR1 is GTSNPN and CDR2 SVGIG (reference sequence). J was trimmed by 3 bases and V by 0 bases; bases with no gene match: 2. The CDR3 DNA reads TGTGCCTGGAGTGTAAGGACAGGGGACTATGGCTACACCTTC. Translation: CAWSVRTGDYGYTF.

V is TRBV30 and J is TRBJ2-1; TRBD2 matches 9 bases. CDR3 length equals 17 residues. Germline CDR1 reads GTSNPN; CDR2 reads SVGIG (reference sequence). The J segment lost 0 bases and the V segment lost 0 bases, leaving 6 bases of the junction unmatched. CDR3 bases: TGTGCCTGGAGTGTATCGAGGACTAGCGTCTCCTACAATGAGCAGTTCTTC. Protein product: CAWSVSRTSVSYNEQFF.

The rearrangement uses TRBV5-1 and TRBJ2-7; D call uncertain. The CDR3 sequence is 16 residues long. Germline V lookup: CDR1 SGHRS, CDR2 YFSETQ. V lost 2 bases and J lost 5, with 20 bases in between. For the CDR3, the DNA is TGCGCCAGCAGCTTTGGCCCATCATCTCTCCAGGACGAGCAGTACTTC. Translation: CASSFGPSSLQDEQYF.

For the CDR3, the DNA is TGCGCCAGCAGCCAAGATCGGGCTAGCGGGTCCTACAATGAGCAGTTCTTC. Protein: CASSQDRASGSYNEQFF. This sequence joins TRBV4-3 and TRBJ2-1; 8 nucleotides line up with TRBD2. The germline CDR1 and CDR2 sequences are LGHNA and YSLEER. This CDR3 comprises 17 residues. With V trimmed by 0 bases and J by 1 base, 5 bases remained unmatched.

There are a few counts of this clone. V gene TRBV2 combines with J gene TRBJ2-7; maybe TRBD1 (5 bases). The CDR3 extends over 14 amino acids. V lost 2 bases and J lost 2, with 10 bases in between. CDR1 is SNHLY and CDR2 is FYNNEI in the germline V gene. Here the CDR3 DNA reads TGTGCCAGCAGTGAATTATGGACAACCTACGAGCAGTACGTC. Translating it yields CASSELWTTYEQYV.

This clone was observed many times. The chain recombines TRBV10-3 with TRBJ2-6; TRBD1 is a possible D gene (5 bases). V was cut by 3 bases and J by 0 bases, with 12 bases left in between. CDR3 length: 17 residues. Germline V gene sequence: CDR1 ENHRY, CDR2 SYGVKD. CDR3 amino acids: CAISDTGSPSGANVLTF. DNA of the CDR3: TGTGCCATCAGTGACACAGGAAGTCCCTCTGGGGCCAACGTCCTGACTTTC.

This chain links TRBV6-6 with TRBJ2-3, with 7 bases identical to TRBD2. This CDR3 is built from 16 residues. The ends lost 4 bases at V and 1 base at J; junction bases unmatched: 8. Germline V gene lookup returns CDR1 MNHNY and CDR2 SVGAGI (reference sequence). The CDR3 sequence: CASSFPSGGGTDTQYF. The DNA for the CDR3 is TGTGCCAGCAGTTTCCCCTCGGGAGGTGGCACAGATACGCAGTATTTT.